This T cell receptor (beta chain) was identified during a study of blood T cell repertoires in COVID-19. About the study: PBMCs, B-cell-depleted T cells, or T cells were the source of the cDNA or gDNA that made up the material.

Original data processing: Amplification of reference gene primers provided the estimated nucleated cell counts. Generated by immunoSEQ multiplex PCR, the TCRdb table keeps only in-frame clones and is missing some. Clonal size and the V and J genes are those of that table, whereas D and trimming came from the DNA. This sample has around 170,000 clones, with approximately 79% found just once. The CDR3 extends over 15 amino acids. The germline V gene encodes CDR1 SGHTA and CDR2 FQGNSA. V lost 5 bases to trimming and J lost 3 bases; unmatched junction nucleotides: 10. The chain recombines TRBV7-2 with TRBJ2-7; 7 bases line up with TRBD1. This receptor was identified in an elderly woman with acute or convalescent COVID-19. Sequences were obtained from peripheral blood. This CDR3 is CASSPGTAMLYEQYF. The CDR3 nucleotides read TGTGCCAGCAGCCCGGGGACAGCAATGCTCTACGAGCAGTACTTC.